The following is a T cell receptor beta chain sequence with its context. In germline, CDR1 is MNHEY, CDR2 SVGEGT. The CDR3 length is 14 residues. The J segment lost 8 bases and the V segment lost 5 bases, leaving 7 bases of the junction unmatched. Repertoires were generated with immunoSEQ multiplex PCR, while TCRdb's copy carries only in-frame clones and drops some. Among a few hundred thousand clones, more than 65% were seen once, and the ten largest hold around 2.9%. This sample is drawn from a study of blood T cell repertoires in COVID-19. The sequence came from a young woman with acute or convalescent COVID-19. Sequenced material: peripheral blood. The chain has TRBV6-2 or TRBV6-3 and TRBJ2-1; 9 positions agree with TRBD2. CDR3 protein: CASSLSGSGDEQFF. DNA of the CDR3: TGTGCCAGCAGTCTTAGCGGGAGTGGGGATGAGCAGTTCTTC.